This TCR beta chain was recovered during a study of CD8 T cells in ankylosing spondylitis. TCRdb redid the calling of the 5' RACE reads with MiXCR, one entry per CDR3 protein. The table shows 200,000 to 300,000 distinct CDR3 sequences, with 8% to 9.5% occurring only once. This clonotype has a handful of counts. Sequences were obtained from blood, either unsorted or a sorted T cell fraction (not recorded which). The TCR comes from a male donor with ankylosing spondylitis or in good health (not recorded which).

The CDR3 sequence: CASSLSWGSNYGYTF. The CDR3 DNA sequence: TGTGCCAGCAGTTTATCTTGGGGAAGCAACTATGGCTACACCTTC. The genes are TRBV27 and TRBJ1-2, with D unclear. This CDR3 has 15 amino acids. CDR1 and CDR2 (germline): MNHEY, SMNVEV (reference sequence). V gave up 0 bases and J gave up 2 bases, with 10 bases separating them.